This T cell receptor beta chain was retrieved from a study of cytomegalovirus exposure and HLA in healthy donors. For the study at large: The Caucasian-associated ancestry cluster contained 81% of the roughly 400 genotyped donors.

This clone was detected only a few times. What it binds is unknown. The CDR3 is 15 residues long. V gave up 6 bases and J gave up 3 bases; unmatched junction bases: 9. CDR1 and CDR2 from the germline V gene are PRHDT and FYEKMQ (reference sequence). Overall study results and limits: Indistinguishable V segments, including TRBV6-2 and TRBV6-3, were excluded. A reported reduction in N-insertions relative to the approximately 670-donor mean was seen in an Asian-associated ancestry cluster in a later analysis.

PCR involved 60 Vbeta and 13 Jbeta primers. TCRdb's copy holds only in-frame clones and misses some; the assay was immunoSEQ multiplex PCR. The sample gives about 250,000 clones, 75% to 85% of which show up once; approximately 0.3% is in the top ten. The source of this sequence is a girl aged 2 to 10 in good health and CMV-seronegative. The chain joins TRBV13 to TRBJ2-7, with 9 bases matching TRBD1. Material: PBMCs. The CDR3 sequence: CASSSSGTGIYEQYF. CDR3 DNA: TGTGCCAGCAGTTCCTCCGGGACAGGGATCTACGAGCAGTACTTC.